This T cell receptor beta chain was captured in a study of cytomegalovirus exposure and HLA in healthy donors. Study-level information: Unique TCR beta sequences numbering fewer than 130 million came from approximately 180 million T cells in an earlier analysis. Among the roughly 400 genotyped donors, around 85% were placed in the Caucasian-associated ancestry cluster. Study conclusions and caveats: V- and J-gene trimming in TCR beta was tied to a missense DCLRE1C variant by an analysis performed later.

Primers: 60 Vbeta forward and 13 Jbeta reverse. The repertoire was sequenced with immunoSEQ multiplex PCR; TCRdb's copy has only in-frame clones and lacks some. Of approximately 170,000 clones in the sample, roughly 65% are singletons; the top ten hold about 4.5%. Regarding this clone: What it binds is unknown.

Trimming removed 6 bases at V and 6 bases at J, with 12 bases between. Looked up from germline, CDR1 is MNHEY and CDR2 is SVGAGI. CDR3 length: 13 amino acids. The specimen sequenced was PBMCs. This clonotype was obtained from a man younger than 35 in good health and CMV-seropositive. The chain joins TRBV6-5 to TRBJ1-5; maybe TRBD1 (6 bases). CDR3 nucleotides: TGTGCCAGCAGGCAGGGGTCAAGTCAGCCCCAGCATTTT. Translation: CASRQGSSQPQHF.